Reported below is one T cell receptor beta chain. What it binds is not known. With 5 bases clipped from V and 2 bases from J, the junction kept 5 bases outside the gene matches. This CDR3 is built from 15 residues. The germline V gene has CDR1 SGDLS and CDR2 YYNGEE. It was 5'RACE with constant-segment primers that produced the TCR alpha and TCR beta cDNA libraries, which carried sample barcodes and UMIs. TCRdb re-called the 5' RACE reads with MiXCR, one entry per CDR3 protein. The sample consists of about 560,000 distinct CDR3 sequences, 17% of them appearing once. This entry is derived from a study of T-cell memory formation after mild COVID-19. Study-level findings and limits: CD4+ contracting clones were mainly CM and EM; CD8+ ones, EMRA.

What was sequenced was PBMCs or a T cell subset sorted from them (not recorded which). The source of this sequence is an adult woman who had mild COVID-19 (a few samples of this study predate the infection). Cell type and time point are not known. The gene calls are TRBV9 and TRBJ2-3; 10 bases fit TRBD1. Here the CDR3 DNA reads TGTGCCAGCAGTTCAGACAGGGGGCACACAGATACGCAGTATTTT. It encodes CASSSDRGHTDTQYF.